One T cell receptor beta chain is described in this entry. One entry per CDR3 protein, called by TCRdb with MiXCR from the 5' RACE reads. The sample holds about 480,000 distinct CDR3 sequences, approximately 14% seen once. This sample was included in a study of identical twins. V lost 4 bases, J lost 8 bases, and 9 bases stayed unmatched. Germline CDR1 reads LGHDT; CDR2 reads YNNKEL (reference sequence). The CDR3 is 15 amino acids. This same sample was also part of a study on yellow fever vaccine responses in identical twins.

This sequence originates from a young woman in good health. Sequencing was performed on CD4+ T cells sorted from blood. This chain joins TRBV3-1 and TRBJ2-1, with 9 bases matching TRBD2. CDR3 nucleotides: TGTGCCAGCAGCCTTCGCGGGGGGGCGACTGATGAGCAGTTCTTC. It translates to CASSLRGGATDEQFF.